This T cell receptor beta chain was observed in a study of T cell responses to AZD1222 COVID-19 vaccine. Overall study results and limits: Repertoires were obtained only post-peak T cell response. Possibly, clonal diversity was underestimated; donors were largely white British and included more females.

Repertoires were generated with immunoSEQ multiplex PCR, while TCRdb's copy carries only in-frame clones and drops some. Of hundreds of thousands of clones listed, just over 90% are singletons. Notes on this clone: The antigen remains unidentified.

The sequencing used peripheral blood, collected on day 0 of MenACWY control vaccination. The source of this sequence is an adult in good health.

This chain's CDR3 is CASSYDRGTGPYGYTF. Written as DNA, the CDR3 is TGTGCCAGCAGTTACGACCGCGGGACAGGGCCTTATGGCTACACCTTC. The chain recombines TRBV6-5 with TRBJ1-2; TRBD1 matches at 9 bases. The J segment lost 5 bases and the V segment lost 2 bases, leaving 9 bases of the junction unmatched. Germline-derived CDR1 and CDR2 are MNHEY and SVGAGI. The CDR3 is 16 amino acids.